The 27 T cell receptor beta chains given below trace back to one sample, sequenced in a study of identical twins. TCRdb re-derived calls from the 5' RACE reads in MiXCR, one entry per CDR3 protein. The repertoire includes 130,000 to 150,000 distinct CDR3 sequences, roughly 3.5% of them detected once, and 7.5% to 8.5% sits in the top ten. The source material was memory T cells sorted from blood. The receptors originated from a man between 18 and 35 years old in good health.

This clonotype was seen ten or more times. The rearrangement joins TRBV6-2 or TRBV6-3 to TRBJ2-2; D may correspond to TRBD1 or TRBD2 (5 bases each). Germline CDR1 MNHEY, CDR2 SVGEGT. CDR3 size: 22 residues. V lost 0 bases and J 4 bases, leaving 30 bases between the germline ends. CDR3 protein: CASSYSRGIAGRRWTSTGELFF. The CDR3 DNA is TGTGCCAGCAGTTACTCGAGAGGCATTGCAGGGAGAAGGTGGACTTCCACCGGGGAGCTGTTTTTT.

This chain joins TRBV9 and TRBJ1-3, with D maybe TRBD1 (5 bases). CDR3 length: 15 amino acids. Germline CDR1 reads SGDLS; CDR2 reads YYNGEE. V lost 0 bases, J lost 2 bases, and 9 bases lay in between. The CDR3 sequence is CASSVGAGTGNTIYF. In DNA, the CDR3 is TGTGCCAGCAGCGTAGGGGCAGGGACTGGAAACACCATATATTTT.

This clonotype showed up many times. This chain connects TRBV5-1 to TRBJ1-6, with D possibly matching TRBD1 (5 bases). V lost 4 bases, J lost 5 bases, and 13 bases lay in between. Looked up from germline, CDR1 is SGHRS and CDR2 is YFSETQ. The CDR3 length is 15 residues. CDR3: CASSVGTANNSPLHF. The CDR3, as DNA: TGCGCCAGCAGCGTCGGGACGGCTAATAATTCACCCCTCCACTTT.

This clonotype was detected many times. The chain is built from TRBV12-3 or TRBV12-4 and TRBJ1-4; D may be TRBD1 (6 bases). The V and J ends lost 6 bases and 8 bases respectively, with 19 bases between them. The CDR3 spans 15 residues. The CDR3 region is CASSLGAREFEKLFF. As DNA, the CDR3 is TGTGCCAGCAGCCTGGGGGCCAGGGAGTTCGAAAAACTGTTTTTT.

This clonotype was found many times. The rearrangement joins TRBV4-3 to TRBJ2-6; either TRBD1 or TRBD2 may fit D (5 bases each). This CDR3 comprises 15 residues. V lost 6 bases, J lost 1 base, and 10 bases lay in between. Germline V gene sequence: CDR1 LGHNA, CDR2 YSLEER. The CDR3 region has the DNA TGCGCCAGCAGTCGGGGACGGTCTGGGGCCAACGTCCTGACTTTC. This sequence encodes CASSRGRSGANVLTF.

This clonotype was observed at least ten times. This rearrangement joins TRBV12-3 or TRBV12-4 to TRBJ2-1, with D maybe TRBD2 (6 bases). V was trimmed by 3 bases and J by 10 bases, leaving 10 bases between them. This CDR3 contains 12 residues. CDR3 bases: TGTGCCAGCAGTTTTGCTGGAGGGGAGCAGTTCTTC. Residues: CASSFAGGEQFF.

This clonotype was counted many times. The chain uses TRBV12-3 or TRBV12-4 and TRBJ2-5; TRBD1 aligns across 7 bases. With V trimmed by 5 bases and J by 5 bases, 8 bases remained unmatched. The CDR3 spans 14 residues. CDR3 residues: CASSPTGREETQYF. CDR3 coding DNA: TGTGCCAGCAGTCCGACAGGGCGAGAGGAGACCCAGTACTTC.

This clonotype showed up many times. This sequence joins TRBV5-1 and TRBJ1-4; no clear D gene. The V gene lost 0 bases and the J gene lost 8 bases, with 11 bases spanning the gap. This CDR3 has 14 amino acids. CDR1 is SGHRS and CDR2 is YFSETQ in the germline V gene. The CDR3 DNA sequence: TGCGCCAGCAGCTTGGGAACTGGCGGCGAAAAACTGTTTTTT. It codes for CASSLGTGGEKLFF.

This clonotype was seen repeatedly, ten times or more. Written as DNA, the CDR3 is TGTGCCAGCTCACCAGTGGTGAATGAGCAGTTCTTC. Its protein product is CASSPVVNEQFF. V is TRBV18 and J is TRBJ2-1; no firm D call. Trimming took 2 bases from V and 7 from J, leaving 6 bases between them. The germline V gene encodes CDR1 KGHSH and CDR2 LQKENI. The CDR3 sequence is 12 residues long.

This clonotype was seen many times. The DNA of the CDR3 is TGTGCCAGCAGTGTGTACGAGCAGTACGTC. This codes for CASSVYEQYV. V and J are TRBV25-1 and TRBJ2-7; unclear D gene. Trimming shortened V by 4 bases and J by 4 bases, and 2 bases separated the two germline ends. This CDR3 has 10 amino acids. CDR1 MGHDK and CDR2 SYGVNS come from the germline V gene.

The genes are TRBV20-1 and TRBJ2-1, with 8 nucleotides matching TRBD2. The germline V gene encodes CDR1 DFQATT and CDR2 SNEGSKA (reference sequence). Trimming cost V 7 bases and J 2 bases; bases outside gene matches: 7. This CDR3 spans 14 amino acids. CDR3 loop: CSGYSGNTYNEQFF. For the CDR3, the DNA is TGCAGTGGATATAGCGGGAACACCTACAATGAGCAGTTCTTC.

This clonotype was detected ten times or more. This chain connects TRBV2 to TRBJ2-6; the D is unclear. The V gene's germline CDR1 is SNHLY and CDR2 FYNNEI. CDR3 length: 15 residues. The V and J ends lost 1 base and 2 bases respectively, with 6 bases between them. This CDR3 reads CASSEGAAGANVLTF. CDR3 DNA: TGTGCCAGCAGTGAAGGGGCGGCTGGGGCCAACGTCCTGACTTTC.

This clonotype was recorded at least ten times. J is TRBJ2-1 and V is TRBV7-2; no firm D call. CDR3 length: 12 residues. Germline CDR1 SGHTA, CDR2 FQGNSA. The V gene lost 7 bases and the J gene lost 8 bases, with 12 bases spanning the gap. The CDR3 sequence: CASNQDGDEQFF. CDR3 nucleotides: TGTGCCAGCAACCAAGATGGGGATGAGCAGTTCTTC.

This clonotype was recorded at least ten times. The chain combines TRBV4-2 with TRBJ2-1; D unresolved. This CDR3 has 15 residues. Germline V gene lookup returns CDR1 LGHNA and CDR2 YNFKEQ. V lost 1 base, J lost 3 bases, and 10 bases lay in between. CDR3: CASSQALVRYNEQFF. The CDR3 DNA is TGTGCCAGCAGCCAAGCCTTGGTCCGCTACAATGAGCAGTTCTTC.

This clonotype was observed at least ten times. The chain has TRBV28 and TRBJ1-5; tentatively, D is TRBD1 (6 bases). CDR1 is MDHEN and CDR2 is SYDVKM in the germline V gene. Trimming took off 5 bases at V and 3 bases at J, with 11 bases between the two ends. The CDR3 covers 14 residues. The CDR3, as DNA: TGTGCCAGCAGTATTTCAGGGGTCAATCAGCCCCAGCATTTT. It is translated as CASSISGVNQPQHF.

Many counts were recorded for this clonotype. The chain employs TRBV11-3 and TRBJ2-2; a possible D gene is TRBD2 (5 bases). The CDR3 runs 15 residues. Germline V gene data show CDR1 as SGHNT and CDR2 as YENEEA. V was clipped by 5 bases and J by 2 bases, with 12 bases between them. The CDR3 here is CASSATGINTGELFF. The CDR3 DNA is TGTGCCAGCAGCGCGACCGGGATAAACACCGGGGAGCTGTTTTTT.

Many counts were recorded for this clonotype. The chain links TRBV7-2 to TRBJ2-2; D not certain. This CDR3 is built from 11 residues. V was pared by 9 bases and J by 5 bases, with 7 bases between. In germline, CDR1 is SGHTA, CDR2 FQGNSA. The CDR3 nucleotides read TGTGCCAGTCAACTTACCGGGGAGCTGTTTTTT. This sequence encodes CASQLTGELFF.

This clonotype was counted ten times or more. The chain carries TRBV14 and TRBJ2-3; D remains unclear. Germline CDR1 and CDR2: SGHDN and FVKESK. There are 15 residues in the CDR3. Trimming took off 3 bases at V and 2 bases at J, with 12 bases between the two ends. The CDR3 loop is CASSQANSFTDTQYF. In DNA, the CDR3 is TGTGCCAGCAGCCAGGCCAATTCTTTCACAGATACGCAGTATTTT.

This clonotype was seen ten or more times. V is TRBV20-1 and J is TRBJ2-1; 9 bases fit TRBD2. Looked up from germline, CDR1 is DFQATT and CDR2 is SNEGSKA (reference sequence). Trimming at V came to 3 bases and at J to 4 bases, leaving 10 bases not matched to a gene. The CDR3 has 16 amino acids. CDR3 DNA: TGCAGTGCTAGGAACCTAGCGGGAAGGGATTACAATGAGCAGTTCTTC. It translates to CSARNLAGRDYNEQFF.

This clonotype is labeled medium-sized. J is TRBJ1-5 and V is TRBV29-1; possible D gene TRBD1, 6 bases. V lost 4 bases to trimming and J lost 2 bases, with 12 bases between them. CDR3 size: 14 residues. Germline V CDR1 and CDR2: SQVTM, ANQGSEA. The CDR3: CSVVTGIRNQPQHF. CDR3 bases: TGCAGCGTTGTCACAGGGATCCGCAATCAGCCCCAGCATTTT.

In this sample, this clonotype turned up many times. This chain links TRBV5-1 with TRBJ2-1, with 9 bases identical to TRBD2. The CDR3 consists of 16 residues. V was clipped by 4 bases and J by 9 bases; unmatched bases: 14. CDR1 and CDR2 from the germline V gene are SGHRS and YFSETQ. CDR3 in amino acids: CASSGGAGGRVFEQFF. CDR3 DNA sequence: TGCGCCAGCAGCGGGGGTGCGGGAGGGCGAGTTTTTGAGCAGTTCTTC.

This clonotype was observed many times. The rearrangement joins TRBV9 to TRBJ2-5, with D tentatively TRBD1 or TRBD2 (5 bases each). The V gene lost 4 bases and the J gene lost 5 bases, with 15 bases spanning the gap. This CDR3 region has 14 residues. The V gene's germline CDR1 is SGDLS and CDR2 YYNGEE. This CDR3 is CASSTHVGDETQYF. For the CDR3, the DNA is TGTGCCAGCAGCACACACGTGGGGGACGAGACCCAGTACTTC. Full variable domain (outside the CDR3, taken from reference TRBV9 and TRBJ2-5): DSGVTQTPKHLITATGQRVTLRCSPRSGDLSVYWYQQSLDQGLQFLIQYYNGEERAKGNILERFSAQQFPDLHSELNLSSLELGDSALYFCASSTHVGDETQYFGPGTRLLVL.

This clonotype came up many times. The V gene is TRBV15, the J gene TRBJ1-5; D is undetermined. V was pared by 7 bases and J by 2 bases, with 9 bases between. The CDR3 runs 13 residues. Germline-derived CDR1 and CDR2 are LNHNV and YYDKDF (reference sequence). The CDR3 reads CATTSQGNQPQHF. CDR3 DNA: TGTGCCACCACGAGCCAGGGCAATCAGCCCCAGCATTTT.

This clonotype was detected many times. V gene TRBV20-1 combines with J gene TRBJ1-4; 8 bases line up with TRBD1. Unmatched junction bases numbered 7, after V lost 5 bases and J lost 8 bases. Germline V CDR1 and CDR2: DFQATT, SNEGSKA (reference sequence). The CDR3 consists of 13 residues. The CDR3 nucleotides are TGCAGTGCTGGACAGGGTATGGGCGAAAAACTGTTTTTT. It specifies CSAGQGMGEKLFF.

This clonotype was detected many times. This chain joins TRBV5-1 and TRBJ1-6, with 7 bases identical to TRBD1. This CDR3 has 16 amino acids. The V segment lost 6 bases and the J segment 8 bases; nucleotides outside the gene matches: 14. Germline V gene lookup returns CDR1 SGHRS and CDR2 YFSETQ. The CDR3 sequence: CASTRSGTDPDSPLHF. DNA of the CDR3: TGCGCCAGCACCCGCTCCGGGACAGACCCTGATTCACCCCTCCACTTT. Variable domain in full (rest from reference TRBV5-1 and TRBJ1-6): KAGVTQTPRYLIKTRGQQVTLSCSPISGHRSVSWYQQTPGQGLQFLFEYFSETQRNKGNFPGRFSGRQFSNSRSEMNVSTLELGDSALYLCASTRSGTDPDSPLHFGNGTRLTVT.

The rearrangement joins TRBV14 to TRBJ1-3; D may be TRBD1 (5 bases). The CDR3 length is 15 residues. Germline CDR1 and CDR2: SGHDN and FVKESK. The germline V and J ends were trimmed by 1 base and 3 bases, with 10 bases remaining between them. The CDR3: CASSQARGYGNTIYF. For the CDR3, the DNA is TGTGCCAGCAGCCAAGCAAGGGGATATGGAAACACCATATATTTT.

This clonotype has ten or more counts. The chain uses TRBV12-3 or TRBV12-4 and TRBJ2-2; D remains unclear. The CDR3 covers 13 residues. The V end lost 3 bases, the J end lost 6 bases, and 8 bases lay between the germline ends. CDR3 in DNA: TGTGCCAGCAGTTTCCAGACGGCCGGGGAGCTGTTTTTT. It codes for CASSFQTAGELFF.